The subject of this entry is one TCR beta chain. What it recognizes is unknown. Time point meaning: persistent/refractory GD, antithyroid drugs over 5 years with positive TRAb. Following extraction of RNA from PBMCs, that RNA was used to make the TCR library. It was by American Thyroid Association guidelines that Graves' disease was diagnosed. Peripheral blood, approximately 9.6 milliliters of it, was drawn into EDTA tubes. This sample was included in a study of regulatory T cells in long-lasting Graves disease. General study results and limits: There was favoring of TRBV28, TRBJ1-2 and TRBJ2-5 in persistent disease.

Building of the TCR beta libraries involved iRepertoire HTBI primers and Arm-PCR of CDR3 regions. TCRdb used MiXCR to reprocess the multiplex PCR reads, holding one entry per CDR3 protein. The sample records some 430,000 distinct CDR3 sequences, 20% to 25% being singletons. The CDR3 extends over 15 amino acids. J was trimmed by 3 bases and V by 2 bases; bases with no gene match: 6. Germline V gives CDR1 DFQATT, CDR2 SNEGSKA (reference sequence). Sequences were derived from peripheral blood mononuclear cells (PBMCs), sampled when the disease was refractory, from a patient treated with antithyroid drugs. The clonotype originates from a female donor with Graves disease. V and J are TRBV20-1 and TRBJ1-1, with TRBD1 identical over 10 bases. As DNA, the CDR3 is TGCAGTGCTAGATGGGACAGGGGAATAGACACTGAAGCTTTCTTT. Residues: CSARWDRGIDTEAFF.